The T cell receptor (beta chain) under discussion was sequenced for a study of response to subunit inactivated influenza vaccine. This clonotype was seen only a few times. Its antigen is currently unknown. Study observations and caveats: Each seasonal influenza vaccination, the authors suggested, recruits few new T cells.

One entry per CDR3 protein, called by TCRdb with MiXCR from the RT-PCR reads. The table includes more than 550,000 distinct CDR3 sequences, 12% detected once. The V and J ends lost 5 bases and 6 bases respectively, with 12 bases between them. The length of the CDR3 is 13 residues. The receptor's source is a man in his fifties or sixties who received an inactivated influenza vaccine. The source material was PBMCs from blood, sampled on the day of vaccination. The chain couples TRBV12-3 or TRBV12-4 to TRBJ2-3; no clear D gene. As DNA, the CDR3 is TGTGCCAGCAGTGCCCTCGACGGGGATACGCAGTATTTT. Amino acid sequence: CASSALDGDTQYF.